The 2 T cell receptor beta chains listed next were all sequenced from one sample in a study of ipilimumab plus nivolumab after autologous stem cell transplantation. Method: immunoSEQ multiplex PCR; TCRdb's copy keeps in-frame clones and lacks some. Of approximately 80,000 clones listed, 83% are singletons. Source: PBMCs, taken in a trial of ipilimumab plus nivolumab as post-transplant consolidation. Receptors originate from a male donor with diffuse large B-cell lymphoma.

This clone was seen a single time. The CDR3, as DNA: TGTGCCAGCAGTGATCCGGGACAGGGCTACGAGCAGTACTTC. Protein sequence: CASSDPGQGYEQYF. J is TRBJ2-7 and V is TRBV6-1; 9 positions agree with TRBD1. Germline loops: CDR1 MNHNS, CDR2 SASEGT. CDR3 size: 14 residues. Germline trimming cut 3 bases from V and 3 bases from J; bases unmatched to any gene: 3.

The V and J genes are TRBV5-5 and TRBJ2-7; a possible D gene is TRBD2 (5 bases). Germline V CDR1 and CDR2: SGHKS, YYEKEE (reference sequence). With 0 bases removed from V and 1 base from J, the gap between germline ends came to 11 bases. This CDR3 has 15 amino acids. The CDR3 reads CASSLEGLASYEQYF. In DNA, the CDR3 is TGTGCCAGCAGCTTGGAGGGTCTAGCTTCCTACGAGCAGTACTTC.